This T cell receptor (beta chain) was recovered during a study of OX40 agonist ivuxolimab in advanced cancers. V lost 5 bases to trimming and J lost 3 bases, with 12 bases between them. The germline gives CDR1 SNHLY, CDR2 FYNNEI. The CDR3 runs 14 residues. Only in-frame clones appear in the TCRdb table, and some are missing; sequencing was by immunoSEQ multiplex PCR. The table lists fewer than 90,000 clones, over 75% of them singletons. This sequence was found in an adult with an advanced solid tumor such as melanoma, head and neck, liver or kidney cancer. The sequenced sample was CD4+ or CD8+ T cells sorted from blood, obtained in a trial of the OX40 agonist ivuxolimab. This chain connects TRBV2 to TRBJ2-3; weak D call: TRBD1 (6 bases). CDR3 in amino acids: CASSTGTSTDTQYF. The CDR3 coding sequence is TGTGCCAGCAGTACCGGGACATCTACAGATACGCAGTATTTT.